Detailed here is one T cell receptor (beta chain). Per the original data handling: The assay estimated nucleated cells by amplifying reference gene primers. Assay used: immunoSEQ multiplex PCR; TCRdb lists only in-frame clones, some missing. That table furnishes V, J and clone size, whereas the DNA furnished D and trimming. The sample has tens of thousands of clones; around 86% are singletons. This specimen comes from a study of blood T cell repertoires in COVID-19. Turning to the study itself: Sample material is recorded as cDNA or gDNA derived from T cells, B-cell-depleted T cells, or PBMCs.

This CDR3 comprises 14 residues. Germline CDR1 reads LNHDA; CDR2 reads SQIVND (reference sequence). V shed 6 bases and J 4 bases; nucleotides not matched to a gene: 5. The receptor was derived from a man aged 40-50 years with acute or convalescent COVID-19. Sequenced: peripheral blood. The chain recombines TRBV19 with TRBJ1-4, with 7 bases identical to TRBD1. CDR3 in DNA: TGTGCCAGTAGCCCAGGGGGAAGTAATGAAAAACTGTTTTTT. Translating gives CASSPGGSNEKLFF.